What follows are 30 T cell receptor beta chains derived from one specimen sequenced in a study of early T cells in non-severe SARS-CoV-2 infection. MiXCR was run by TCRdb on the 5' RACE reads, yielding one entry per CDR3 protein. Of just under 60,000 distinct CDR3 sequences listed, 7% to 8% are singletons. The sequencing sample was made of whole blood. Receptor source: an adult who was a healthcare worker with PCR-confirmed SARS-CoV-2 infection or an uninfected control (not recorded which).

This clonotype came up a few times. Written as DNA, the CDR3 is TGCAGCGTTGCCGTCATGTGGGGGATGAATGAAAAACTGTTTTTT. This translates into CSVAVMWGMNEKLFF. V usage is TRBV29-1 and J usage is TRBJ1-4; D is perhaps TRBD1 (5 bases). Trimming took off 4 bases at V and 5 bases at J, with 17 bases between the two ends. CDR1 and CDR2 (germline): SQVTM, ANQGSEA. The CDR3 loop spans 15 amino acids.

The genes are TRBV29-1 and TRBJ1-4; possibly TRBD1 for D (6 bases). CDR3 length equals 12 residues. V was clipped by 7 bases and J by 15 bases, with 21 bases between them. Germline values: CDR1 SQVTM, CDR2 ANQGSEA. CDR3 amino acids: CSAGQTHSVVFF. The CDR3 bases are TGCAGCGCTGGACAGACCCACTCGGTAGTGTTTTTT.

The chain is built from TRBV12-3 or TRBV12-4 and TRBJ1-3; 8 bases align to TRBD1. The CDR3 length is 15 residues. The V gene end was trimmed by 5 bases and the J gene end by 4 bases; junction bases not matched to a gene: 7. The CDR3: CASSPGTGSGNTIYF. CDR3 DNA: TGTGCCAGCAGTCCCGGGACAGGTTCGGGAAACACCATATATTTT.

The chain employs TRBV10-1 and TRBJ2-1; D is perhaps TRBD2 (6 bases). Germline CDR1 WNHNN, CDR2 SYGVQD (reference sequence). The CDR3 runs 14 residues. The germline V and J ends were trimmed by 6 bases and 10 bases, with 19 bases remaining between them. The CDR3 DNA is TGCGCCAGCAGATCAGGACCTGGGGGGTCGGAGCAGTTCTTC. The encoded protein is CASRSGPGGSEQFF.

This clonotype was counted ten times or more. This chain links TRBV20-1 with TRBJ2-1; TRBD2 aligns across 11 bases. Germline-derived CDR1 and CDR2 are DFQATT and SNEGSKA (reference sequence). The CDR3 runs to 20 residues. V shed 3 bases, J shed 5 bases, and the junction held 21 bases outside the gene matches. The CDR3 loop reads CSARKPLLAGVGTQDNEQFF. The CDR3 DNA follows: TGCAGTGCTAGGAAACCGCTACTAGCGGGGGTTGGGACACAGGACAATGAGCAGTTCTTC.

This clonotype showed up many times. The chain has TRBV28 and TRBJ2-3, with a tentative D call TRBD1 (5 bases). V lost 3 bases and J lost 2, with 12 bases in between. The CDR3 has 15 residues. Germline V gene sequence: CDR1 MDHEN, CDR2 SYDVKM. In DNA form, the CDR3 reads TGTGCCAGCAGTTTTGGTGGGGCGCACACAGATACGCAGTATTTT. This codes for CASSFGGAHTDTQYF.

This clonotype came up many times. This rearrangement joins TRBV11-2 to TRBJ2-5, with 8 bases matching TRBD1. Germline V gene lookup returns CDR1 SGHAT and CDR2 FQNNGV. V trimming: 1 base; J trimming: 5 bases; junction bases outside the gene matches: 3. This CDR3 contains 14 residues. Here the CDR3 reads CASSLGTGYETQYF. The DNA for the CDR3 is TGTGCCAGCAGCTTAGGGACAGGGTACGAGACCCAGTACTTC.

This clonotype was observed at least ten times. The chain links TRBV20-1 to TRBJ2-2; TRBD2 matches 7 bases. In germline, CDR1 is DFQATT, CDR2 SNEGSKA (reference sequence). CDR3 length: 15 amino acids. The J segment lost 3 bases and the V segment lost 3 bases, leaving 7 bases of the junction unmatched. CDR3 in DNA: TGCAGTGCTAGGCGGGGAGGGCCGCACACCGGGGAGCTGTTTTTT. It translates to CSARRGGPHTGELFF.

As concerns this clonotype: A much larger clone differs from this one at a single base, so this may be a read error. V and J are TRBV28 and TRBJ2-3, with 7 positions matching TRBD1. This CDR3 is built from 15 residues. In germline, CDR1 is MDHEN, CDR2 SYDVKM. The CDR3 region is CASSSSGGSTDTQFF. The DNA for the CDR3 is TGTGCCAGCAGTTCGTCAGGGGGAAGCACAGATACGCAGTTTTTT.

In its sample, this clonotype was seen many times. The chain combines TRBV5-1 with TRBJ2-5; 7 bases agree with TRBD2. Germline V gene data show CDR1 as SGHRS and CDR2 as YFSETQ. V lost 5 bases, J lost 2 bases, and 9 bases stayed unmatched. The CDR3 is made up of 15 amino acids. The CDR3 coding sequence is TGCGCCAGCAGTCCTATGGGAGCGGGGCAAGAGACCCAGTACTTC. Its translation: CASSPMGAGQETQYF.

This clonotype was seen many times. V is TRBV19 and J is TRBJ1-5; D gene ambiguous. The V gene lost 6 bases and the J gene lost 4 bases, with 16 bases spanning the gap. Germline lookup yields CDR1 LNHDA and CDR2 SQIVND (reference sequence). This CDR3 is built from 15 residues. CDR3 residues: CASSLEDLRNQPQHF. The CDR3 nucleotides read TGTGCCAGTAGCCTGGAGGACCTACGGAATCAGCCCCAGCATTTT.

In its sample, this clonotype was seen many times. V is TRBV12-3 or TRBV12-4 and J is TRBJ1-2; 12 bases map to TRBD1. V was pared by 5 bases and J by 8 bases, with 6 bases of the junction left unmatched. The CDR3 has 14 amino acids. The CDR3 sequence: CASSRDRGLLGYTF. The CDR3, as DNA: TGTGCCAGCAGTCGGGACAGGGGGCTACTCGGCTACACCTTC.

This clonotype was found many times. This chain joins TRBV10-2 and TRBJ1-5; D uncertain. The V gene's germline CDR1 is WSHSY and CDR2 SAAADI. Trimming removed 3 bases from V and 6 bases from J, with 6 bases in between. The CDR3 extends over 12 amino acids. Here the CDR3 DNA reads TGCGCCAGCAGTGAATCGGTTCAGCCCCAGCATTTT. Translation: CASSESVQPQHF.

This clonotype was recorded at least ten times. The chain recombines TRBV7-3 with TRBJ2-3, with D maybe TRBD2 (6 bases). The CDR3 is 15 residues long. V dropped 5 bases and J dropped 3 bases, with 15 bases sitting between them. Germline loops: CDR1 SGHTA, CDR2 FQGTGA. The CDR3 loop reads CASSRGTSRTDTQYF. The CDR3 DNA sequence: TGTGCCAGCAGCCGGGGAACTAGCAGAACAGATACGCAGTATTTT.

This clonotype was seen repeatedly, ten times or more. The V and J genes are TRBV7-2 and TRBJ2-1; D perhaps matches TRBD1 (6 bases). There are 13 residues in the CDR3. Trimming left V 5 bases short and J 5 bases short, with 10 bases between. Germline V gene data show CDR1 as SGHTA and CDR2 as FQGNSA. The CDR3 region has the DNA TGTGCCAGCAGCGGGGACACGGACAATGAGCAGTTCTTC. Residues: CASSGDTDNEQFF.

The chain carries TRBV28 and TRBJ2-3; 9 bases fit TRBD1. After removal of 3 bases from V and 8 bases from J, the junction contained 12 bases not matched to a gene. Germline CDR1 MDHEN, CDR2 SYDVKM. The CDR3 runs to 16 residues. CDR3 residues: CASSLAGTGSTRTQYF. DNA for the CDR3: TGTGCCAGCAGTTTGGCCGGGACAGGGAGCACTCGTACGCAGTATTTT.

This clonotype is labeled medium-sized. V gene TRBV10-2 combines with J gene TRBJ2-2, with D possibly matching TRBD2 (5 bases). The V gene's germline CDR1 is WSHSY and CDR2 SAAADI. Deletions cut 8 bases from V and 6 bases from J, with 10 bases between. The CDR3 length is 12 residues. CDR3 protein: CASEAAAGELFF. CDR3 coding DNA: TGCGCCAGCGAAGCGGCGGCCGGGGAGCTGTTTTTT.

This clonotype came up many times. The rearrangement joins TRBV7-9 to TRBJ2-2; D gene ambiguous. The CDR3 is 14 residues long. Germline values: CDR1 SEHNR, CDR2 FQNEAQ (reference sequence). The V end lost 2 bases, the J end lost 3 bases, and 7 bases lay between the germline ends. The CDR3 loop reads CASSLLTHTGELFF. CDR3 DNA sequence: TGTGCCAGCAGCTTATTGACACACACCGGGGAGCTGTTTTTT. Full variable domain (outside the CDR3, taken from reference TRBV7-9 and TRBJ2-2): DTGVSQNPRHKITKRGQNVTFRCDPISEHNRLYWYRQTLGQGPEFLTYFQNEAQLEKSRLLSDRFSAERPKGSFSTLEIQRTEQGDSAMYLCASSLLTHTGELFFGEGSRLTVL.

J is TRBJ2-1 and V is TRBV20-1; weak D call: TRBD2 (6 bases). V was clipped by 6 bases and J by 8 bases, with 20 bases between them. Germline loops: CDR1 DFQATT, CDR2 SNEGSKA (reference sequence). This CDR3 comprises 14 residues. CDR3 sequence (DNA): TGCAGTGCGCCGAGCGGAGGGGCGGCGGATGAGCAGTTCTTC. Amino acid sequence: CSAPSGGAADEQFF.

This clonotype was counted at least ten times. The V gene is TRBV4-2, the J gene TRBJ2-5, with D perhaps matching TRBD1 (5 bases). There are 14 residues in the CDR3. The V gene's germline CDR1 is LGHNA and CDR2 YNFKEQ. The V end lost 0 bases, the J end lost 4 bases, and 9 bases lay between the germline ends. The DNA of the CDR3 is TGTGCCAGCAGCCAAGATCAGGGTGGAGAGACCCAGTACTTC. This sequence encodes CASSQDQGGETQYF.

The chain links TRBV12-3 or TRBV12-4 to TRBJ2-3, with TRBD1 identical over 7 bases. This CDR3 has 17 amino acids. With 5 bases clipped from V and 3 bases from J, the junction kept 14 bases outside the gene matches. CDR3 in DNA: TGTGCCAGCAGTGAGTCGGGACAGCGGTACAGGACAGATACGCAGTATTTT. Translation: CASSESGQRYRTDTQYF.

This clonotype was recorded at least ten times. This chain uses TRBV7-3 with TRBJ2-3; 9 positions agree with TRBD2. Trimming took 1 base from V and 2 from J; bases not matched to a gene: 4. CDR3 size: 16 residues. Per the germline V gene, CDR1 is SGHTA and CDR2 is FQGTGA. Here the CDR3 reads CASSLRASGTTDTQYF. The CDR3 DNA is TGTGCCAGCAGCTTAAGGGCTAGCGGGACCACAGATACGCAGTATTTT.

The sample holds a few counts of this clonotype. The CDR3 is CASSFTGDSSYEQYF. In DNA, the CDR3 is TGCGCCAGCAGCTTCACGGGGGACAGCTCCTACGAGCAGTACTTC. This sequence joins TRBV5-1 and TRBJ2-7; possibly TRBD1 for D (7 bases). Germline CDR1 reads SGHRS; CDR2 reads YFSETQ. Trimming cost V 2 bases and J 0 bases, with 12 bases left between them. CDR3 size: 15 residues.

The chain carries TRBV27 and TRBJ1-1; tentative D call: TRBD1 (5 bases). Germline values: CDR1 MNHEY, CDR2 SMNVEV (reference sequence). The CDR3 totals 14 residues. V lost 4 bases and J 1 base, leaving 10 bases between the germline ends. CDR3 coding DNA: TGTGCCAGCAGTTCGACAGTAGCGAACACTGAAGCTTTCTTT. This translates into CASSSTVANTEAFF.

This clonotype was detected ten times or more. V and J are TRBV5-1 and TRBJ2-7, with 8 bases fitting TRBD1. The CDR3 sequence is 13 residues long. Germline trimming cut 4 bases from V and 6 bases from J; bases unmatched to any gene: 6. The germline V gene has CDR1 SGHRS and CDR2 YFSETQ. CDR3 sequence reads: CASSVDRASEQYF. The CDR3 DNA is TGCGCCAGCAGCGTGGACAGGGCTAGCGAGCAGTACTTC.

This clonotype has just a few counts. The gene calls are TRBV27 and TRBJ2-7; tentative D call: TRBD1 (6 bases). Trimming pared 8 bases from V and 3 bases from J, leaving 14 bases between. This CDR3 has 13 amino acids. Germline assignment: CDR1 MNHEY and CDR2 SMNVEV (reference sequence). CDR3 in DNA: TGTGCCAGCGGCCCGGACAGTTACTACGAGCAGTACTTC. As protein: CASGPDSYYEQYF.

This clonotype came up a few times. The CDR3 here is CASSLEETDYNEQFF. CDR3 coding DNA: TGCGCCAGCAGCTTGGAAGAGACGGACTACAATGAGCAGTTCTTC. The V and J genes are TRBV5-1 and TRBJ2-1; D uncertain. The ends were cut back, 0 bases at V and 3 bases at J, with 10 bases in the middle. This CDR3 spans 15 amino acids. Germline V gene sequence: CDR1 SGHRS, CDR2 YFSETQ.

This clonotype was seen ten or more times. This rearrangement joins TRBV11-2 to TRBJ2-7; TRBD2 matches 13 bases. After removal of 5 bases from V and 3 bases from J, the junction contained 16 bases not matched to a gene. This CDR3 comprises 19 residues. Germline CDR1 SGHAT, CDR2 FQNNGV. The chain's CDR3 is CASSPFGTSGNLAIYEQYF. As DNA, the CDR3 is TGTGCCAGCAGCCCATTCGGGACTAGCGGGAATCTAGCCATCTACGAGCAGTACTTC.

J is TRBJ1-4 and V is TRBV2; D uncertain. The V end lost 7 bases, the J end lost 8 bases, and 11 bases lay between the germline ends. The CDR3 is 12 amino acids. The germline gives CDR1 SNHLY, CDR2 FYNNEI. CDR3 region: CASISTGEKLFF. CDR3 sequence (DNA): TGTGCCAGCATCTCGACGGGGGAAAAACTGTTTTTT.

This clonotype was detected many times. This sequence joins TRBV6-1 and TRBJ2-7, with 7 bases matching TRBD2. The germline gives CDR1 MNHNS, CDR2 SASEGT. The CDR3 is 15 amino acids. J gave up 0 bases and V 4 bases, and 6 bases lay outside the gene matches. CDR3 region: CASSVWEGDSYEQYF. DNA of the CDR3: TGTGCCAGCAGTGTCTGGGAGGGAGACTCCTACGAGCAGTACTTC.